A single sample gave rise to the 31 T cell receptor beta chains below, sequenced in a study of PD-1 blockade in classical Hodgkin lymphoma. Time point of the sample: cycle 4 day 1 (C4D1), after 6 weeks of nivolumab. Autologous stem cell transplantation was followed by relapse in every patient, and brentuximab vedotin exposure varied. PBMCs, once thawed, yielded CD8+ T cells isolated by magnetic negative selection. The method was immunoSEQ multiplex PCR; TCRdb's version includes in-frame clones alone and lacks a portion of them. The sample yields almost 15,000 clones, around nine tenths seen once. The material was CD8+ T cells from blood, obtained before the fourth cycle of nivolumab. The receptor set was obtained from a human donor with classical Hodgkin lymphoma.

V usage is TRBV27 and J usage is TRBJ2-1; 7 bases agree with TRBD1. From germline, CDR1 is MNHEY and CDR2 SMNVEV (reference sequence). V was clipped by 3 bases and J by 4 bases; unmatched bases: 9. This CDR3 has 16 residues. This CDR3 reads CASSLGTALLYNEQFF. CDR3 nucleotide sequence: TGTGCCAGCAGTTTGGGGACAGCTCTTCTTTACAATGAGCAGTTCTTC.

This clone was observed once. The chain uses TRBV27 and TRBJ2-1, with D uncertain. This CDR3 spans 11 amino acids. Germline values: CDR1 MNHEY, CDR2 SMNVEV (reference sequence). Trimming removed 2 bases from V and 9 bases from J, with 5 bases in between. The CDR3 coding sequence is TGTGCCAGCAGTTTAGGTAGTGAGCAGTTCTTC. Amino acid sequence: CASSLGSEQFF.

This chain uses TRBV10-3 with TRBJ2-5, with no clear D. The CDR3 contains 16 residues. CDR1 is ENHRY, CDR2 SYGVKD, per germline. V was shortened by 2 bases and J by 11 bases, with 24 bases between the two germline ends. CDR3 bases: TGTGCCATCAGTGAGGCCCCCGACCCTATTAGGGCTCAGCAGTACTTC. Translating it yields CAISEAPDPIRAQQYF.

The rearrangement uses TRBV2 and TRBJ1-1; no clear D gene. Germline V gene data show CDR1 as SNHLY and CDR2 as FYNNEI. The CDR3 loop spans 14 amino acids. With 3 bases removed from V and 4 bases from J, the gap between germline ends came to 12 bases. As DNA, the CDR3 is TGTGCCAGCAGTGACTGGGATCGGGGCACTGAAGCTTTCTTT. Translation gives CASSDWDRGTEAFF.

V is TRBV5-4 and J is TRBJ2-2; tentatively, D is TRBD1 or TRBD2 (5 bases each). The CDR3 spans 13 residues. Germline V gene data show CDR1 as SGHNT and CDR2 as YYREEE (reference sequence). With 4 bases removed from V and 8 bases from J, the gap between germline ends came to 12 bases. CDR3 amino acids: CASSPKGPGELFF. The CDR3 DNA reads TGTGCCAGCAGCCCGAAGGGACCAGGGGAGCTGTTTTTT.

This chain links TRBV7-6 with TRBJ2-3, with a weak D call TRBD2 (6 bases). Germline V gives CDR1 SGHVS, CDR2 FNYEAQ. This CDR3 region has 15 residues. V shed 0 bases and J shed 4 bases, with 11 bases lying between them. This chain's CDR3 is CASSLAGGLADTQYF. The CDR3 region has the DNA TGTGCCAGCAGCTTAGCCGGGGGATTGGCAGATACGCAGTATTTT.

The CDR3 loop reads CASSASTHGAHNEQFF. As DNA, the CDR3 is TGTGCCAGCAGCGCGTCCACGCATGGGGCCCATAATGAGCAGTTCTTC. The chain uses TRBV7-2 and TRBJ2-1; weak D call: TRBD1 (5 bases). Trimming took off 5 bases at V and 7 bases at J, with 21 bases between the two ends. The length of the CDR3 is 16 residues. The V gene's germline CDR1 is SGHTA and CDR2 FQGNSA.

CDR3 in amino acids: CASRSDTGELFF. The CDR3 DNA is TGTGCCAGCAGATCGGACACCGGGGAGCTGTTTTTT. The chain employs TRBV28 and TRBJ2-2; D is unclear. Germline V gene lookup returns CDR1 MDHEN and CDR2 SYDVKM. The CDR3 totals 12 residues. V dropped 6 bases and J dropped 3 bases, with 5 bases sitting between them.

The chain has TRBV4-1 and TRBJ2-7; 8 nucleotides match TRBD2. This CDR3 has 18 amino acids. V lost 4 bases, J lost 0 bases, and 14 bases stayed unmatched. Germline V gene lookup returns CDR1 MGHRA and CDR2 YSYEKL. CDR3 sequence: CASSPRGAGDLPSYEQYF. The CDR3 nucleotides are TGCGCCAGCAGCCCGAGGGGAGCGGGAGACCTCCCCTCCTACGAGCAGTACTTC.

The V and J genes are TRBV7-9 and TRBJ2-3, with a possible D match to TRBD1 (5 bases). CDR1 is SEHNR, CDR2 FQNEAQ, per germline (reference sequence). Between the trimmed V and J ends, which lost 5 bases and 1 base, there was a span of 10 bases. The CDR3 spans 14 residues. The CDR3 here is CASSPTTGTDTQYF. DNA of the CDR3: TGTGCCAGCAGCCCGACGACAGGCACAGATACGCAGTATTTT.

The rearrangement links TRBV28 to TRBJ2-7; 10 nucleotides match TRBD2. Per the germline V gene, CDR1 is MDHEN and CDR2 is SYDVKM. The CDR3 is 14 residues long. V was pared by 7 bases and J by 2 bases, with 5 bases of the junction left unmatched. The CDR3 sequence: CASTPGTSAYEQYF. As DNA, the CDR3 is TGTGCCAGCACCCCCGGGACTAGCGCCTACGAGCAGTACTTC. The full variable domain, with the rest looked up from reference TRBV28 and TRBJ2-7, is DVKVTQSSRYLVKRTGEKVFLECVQDMDHENMFWYRQDPGLGLRLIYFSYDVKMKEKGDIPEGYSVSREKKERFSLILESASTNQTSMYLCASTPGTSAYEQYFGPGTRLTVT.

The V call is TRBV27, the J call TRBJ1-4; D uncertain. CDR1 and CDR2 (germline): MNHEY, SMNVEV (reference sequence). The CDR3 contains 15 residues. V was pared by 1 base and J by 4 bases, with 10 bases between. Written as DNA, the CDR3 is TGTGCCAGCAGTTTATACTACGGGTTTAATGAAAAACTGTTTTTT. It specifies CASSLYYGFNEKLFF.

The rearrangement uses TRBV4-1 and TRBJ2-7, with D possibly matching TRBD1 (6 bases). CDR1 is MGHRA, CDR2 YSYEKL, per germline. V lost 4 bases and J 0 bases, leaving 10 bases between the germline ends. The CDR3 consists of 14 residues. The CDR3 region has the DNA TGCGCCAGCAGCCCCCGACAGGACTCCTACGAGCAGTACTTC. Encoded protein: CASSPRQDSYEQYF.

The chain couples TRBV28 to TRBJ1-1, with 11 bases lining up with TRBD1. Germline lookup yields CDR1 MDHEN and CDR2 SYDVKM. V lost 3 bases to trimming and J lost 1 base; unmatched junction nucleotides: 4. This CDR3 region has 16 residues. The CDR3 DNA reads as TGTGCCAGCAGTTTCGGGACAGGGGGACCGAACACTGAAGCTTTCTTT. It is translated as CASSFGTGGPNTEAFF. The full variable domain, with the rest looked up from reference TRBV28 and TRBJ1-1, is DVKVTQSSRYLVKRTGEKVFLECVQDMDHENMFWYRQDPGLGLRLIYFSYDVKMKEKGDIPEGYSVSREKKERFSLILESASTNQTSMYLCASSFGTGGPNTEAFFGQGTRLTVV.

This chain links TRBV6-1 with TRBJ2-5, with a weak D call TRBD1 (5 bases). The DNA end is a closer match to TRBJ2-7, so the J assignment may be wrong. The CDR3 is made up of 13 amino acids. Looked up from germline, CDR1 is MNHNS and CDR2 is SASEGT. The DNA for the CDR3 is TGTGCCAGCCTGAGACAGAGCTCCTACGAGCAGTACTTC. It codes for CASLRQSSYEQYF.

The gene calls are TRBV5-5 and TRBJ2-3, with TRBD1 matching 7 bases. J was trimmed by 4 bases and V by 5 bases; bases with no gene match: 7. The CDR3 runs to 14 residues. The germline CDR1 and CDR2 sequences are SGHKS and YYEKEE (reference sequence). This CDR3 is CASSTGTVSDTQYF. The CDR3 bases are TGTGCCAGCAGTACCGGGACAGTGTCAGATACGCAGTATTTT.

DNA for the CDR3: TGTGCCAGCAGTTTACAACAGTTGTCTAGCGGGAGGGCCACTGGGGCCAACGTCCTGACTTTC. Encoded protein: CASSLQQLSSGRATGANVLTF. This chain joins TRBV27 and TRBJ2-6; 12 nucleotides agree with TRBD2. Germline CDR1 MNHEY, CDR2 SMNVEV (reference sequence). Germline trimming cut 2 bases from V and 2 bases from J; bases unmatched to any gene: 13. This CDR3 region has 21 residues.

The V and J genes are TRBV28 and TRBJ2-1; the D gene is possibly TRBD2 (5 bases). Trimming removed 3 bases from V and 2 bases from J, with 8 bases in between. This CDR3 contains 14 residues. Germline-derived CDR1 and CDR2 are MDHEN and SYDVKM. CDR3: CASSFRGPYNEQFF. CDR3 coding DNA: TGTGCCAGCAGTTTCCGAGGGCCCTACAATGAGCAGTTCTTC.

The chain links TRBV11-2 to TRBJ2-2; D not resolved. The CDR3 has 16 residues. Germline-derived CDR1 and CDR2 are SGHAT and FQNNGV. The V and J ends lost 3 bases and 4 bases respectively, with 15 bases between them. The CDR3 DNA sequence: TGTGCCAGCAGCTTCCCCGGCTGGTCGGGCACCGGGGAGCTGTTTTTT. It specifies CASSFPGWSGTGELFF.

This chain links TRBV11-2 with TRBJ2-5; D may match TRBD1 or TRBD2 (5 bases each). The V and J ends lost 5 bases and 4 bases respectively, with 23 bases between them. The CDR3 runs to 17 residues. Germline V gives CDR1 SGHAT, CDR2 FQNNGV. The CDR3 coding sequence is TGTGCCAGCAGCCCTCCTTGGGGACGCGCAGCAGGAGAGACCCAGTACTTC. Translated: CASSPPWGRAAGETQYF.

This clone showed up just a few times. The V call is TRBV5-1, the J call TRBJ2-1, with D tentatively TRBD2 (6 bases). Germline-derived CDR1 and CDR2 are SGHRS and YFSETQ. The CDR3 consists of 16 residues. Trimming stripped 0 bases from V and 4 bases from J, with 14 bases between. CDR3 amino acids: CASSLAVAGNYNEQFF. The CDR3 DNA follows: TGCGCCAGCAGCTTGGCCGTGGCGGGGAATTACAATGAGCAGTTCTTC.

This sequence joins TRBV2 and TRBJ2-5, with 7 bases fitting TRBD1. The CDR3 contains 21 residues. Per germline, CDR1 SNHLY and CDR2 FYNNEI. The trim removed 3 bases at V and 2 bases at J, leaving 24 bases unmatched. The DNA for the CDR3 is TGTGCCAGCAGTGACCCCATTGACAGGGCGCCAGGGGAGATACGACAAGAGACCCAGTACTTC. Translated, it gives CASSDPIDRAPGEIRQETQYF.

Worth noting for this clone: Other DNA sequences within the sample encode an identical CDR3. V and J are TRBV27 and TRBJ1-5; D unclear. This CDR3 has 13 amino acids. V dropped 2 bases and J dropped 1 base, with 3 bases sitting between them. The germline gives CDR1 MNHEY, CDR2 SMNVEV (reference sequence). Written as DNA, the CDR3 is TGTGCCAGCAGTTTAGGCAGCAATCAGCCCCAGCATTTT. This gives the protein CASSLGSNQPQHF.

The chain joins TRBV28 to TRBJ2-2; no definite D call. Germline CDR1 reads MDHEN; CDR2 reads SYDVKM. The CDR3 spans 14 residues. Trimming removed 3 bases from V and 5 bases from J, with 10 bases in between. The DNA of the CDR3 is TGTGCCAGCAGTTTCTTGTTGGGGACCGGGGAGCTGTTTTTT. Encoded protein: CASSFLLGTGELFF.

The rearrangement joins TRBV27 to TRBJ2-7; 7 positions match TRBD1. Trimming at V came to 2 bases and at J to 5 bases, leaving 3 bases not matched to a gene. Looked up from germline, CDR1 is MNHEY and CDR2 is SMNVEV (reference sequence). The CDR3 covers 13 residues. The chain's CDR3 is CASSLLQGNEQYF. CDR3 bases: TGTGCCAGCAGTTTACTACAGGGGAACGAGCAGTACTTC.

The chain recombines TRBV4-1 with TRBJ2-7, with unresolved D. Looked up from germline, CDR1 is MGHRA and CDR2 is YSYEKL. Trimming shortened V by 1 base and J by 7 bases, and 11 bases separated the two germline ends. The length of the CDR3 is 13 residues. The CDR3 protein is CASSQAPSGEQYF. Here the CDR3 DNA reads TGCGCCAGCAGCCAAGCTCCTTCGGGTGAGCAGTACTTC.

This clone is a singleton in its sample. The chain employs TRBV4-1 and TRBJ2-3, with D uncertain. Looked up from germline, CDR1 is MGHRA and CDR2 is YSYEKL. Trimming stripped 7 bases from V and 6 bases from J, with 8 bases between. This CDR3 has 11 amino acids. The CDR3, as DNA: TGCGCCAGCATGGGGATGGATACGCAGTATTTT. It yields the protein CASMGMDTQYF.

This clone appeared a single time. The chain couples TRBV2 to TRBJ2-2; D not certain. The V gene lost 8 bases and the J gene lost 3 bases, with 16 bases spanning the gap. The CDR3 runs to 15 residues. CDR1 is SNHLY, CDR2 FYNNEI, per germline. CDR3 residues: CASAEVGADTGELFF. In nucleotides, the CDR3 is TGTGCCAGCGCTGAGGTCGGCGCGGACACCGGGGAGCTGTTTTTT.

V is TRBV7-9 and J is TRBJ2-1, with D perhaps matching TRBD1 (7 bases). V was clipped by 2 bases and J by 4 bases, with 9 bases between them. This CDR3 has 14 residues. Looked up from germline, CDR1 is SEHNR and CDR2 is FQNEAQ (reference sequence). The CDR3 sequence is CASSLPGGYNEQFF. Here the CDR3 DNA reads TGTGCCAGCAGCTTACCAGGGGGGTACAATGAGCAGTTCTTC.

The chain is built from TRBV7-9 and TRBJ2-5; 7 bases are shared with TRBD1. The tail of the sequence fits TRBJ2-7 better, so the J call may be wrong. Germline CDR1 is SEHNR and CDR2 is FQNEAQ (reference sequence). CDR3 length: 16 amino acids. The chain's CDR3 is CASSTRQGSSSYEQYF. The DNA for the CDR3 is TGTGCCAGCAGCACCCGACAGGGCTCTAGCTCCTACGAGCAGTACTTC.

DNA for the CDR3: TGTGCCAGCAGCTTAGCGTGGAAGGACACCGCCGCTTACTATGGCTACACCTTC. Its protein product is CASSLAWKDTAAYYGYTF. The chain has TRBV7-8 and TRBJ1-2; perhaps TRBD1 as D (5 bases). The germline V gene encodes CDR1 SGHVS and CDR2 FQNEAQ. This CDR3 spans 18 amino acids. Trimming stripped 0 bases from V and 3 bases from J, with 20 bases between.